The 25 T cell receptor beta chains below come from one sample, sequenced in a study. TCRdb re-analysed the RT-PCR reads in MiXCR, keeping a single row per CDR3 protein. The sample has more than 550,000 distinct CDR3 sequences; 14% are singletons. Sequencing used memory CD4+ T cells from blood. These TCRs come from a female donor in good health, serving as a healthy control.

The genes are TRBV7-9 and TRBJ2-2; possibly TRBD1 for D (6 bases). Trimming left V 7 bases short and J 1 base short, with 13 bases between. Germline lookup yields CDR1 SEHNR and CDR2 FQNEAQ (reference sequence). The CDR3 sequence is 15 residues long. The CDR3 is CASTMVGGNTGELFF. CDR3 DNA sequence: TGTGCCAGCACCATGGTAGGGGGGAACACCGGGGAGCTGTTTTTT.

A few counts support this clonotype. The chain is built from TRBV5-8 and TRBJ1-3; D unresolved. Germline assignment: CDR1 SGHTS and CDR2 YDEGEE. Trimming pared 1 base from V and 2 bases from J, leaving 16 bases between. This CDR3 has 17 residues. The CDR3 bases are TGTGCCAGCAGCTTGCACCGGGGTCTGCACACTGGAAACACCATATATTTT. Its translation is CASSLHRGLHTGNTIYF.

This clonotype was detected many times. The chain employs TRBV4-3 and TRBJ2-7; 9 bases agree with TRBD2. Germline trimming cut 0 bases from V and 4 bases from J; bases unmatched to any gene: 13. CDR3 length equals 18 residues. Germline CDR1 is LGHNA and CDR2 is YSLEER. CDR3 coding DNA: TGCGCCAGCAGCCAAGAACTGGGCGGGAGGGGATCCAATTACGAGCAGTACTTC. Its translation is CASSQELGGRGSNYEQYF.

The chain combines TRBV5-1 with TRBJ2-5; 12 bases are shared with TRBD2. Germline CDR1 SGHRS, CDR2 YFSETQ. The CDR3 totals 15 residues. Trimming took 0 bases from V and 7 from J; bases not matched to a gene: 4. The CDR3 region has the DNA TGCGCCAGCAGCTTGGAGACGGGACTAGCGGGGACCCAGTACTTC. This codes for CASSLETGLAGTQYF.

This clonotype was seen repeatedly, ten times or more. This sequence joins TRBV18 and TRBJ1-1; D gene uncertain. Between the trimmed V and J ends, which lost 2 bases and 5 bases, there was a span of 12 bases. The CDR3 is 14 amino acids. Germline V gene data show CDR1 as KGHSH and CDR2 as LQKENI. CDR3 residues: CASSPSGYVTEAFF. The CDR3 DNA reads as TGTGCCAGCTCACCATCGGGGTATGTGACTGAAGCTTTCTTT.

This clonotype has at least ten counts. This chain connects TRBV29-1 to TRBJ2-5, with 9 nucleotides matching TRBD1. Germline V gene data show CDR1 as SQVTM and CDR2 as ANQGSEA. CDR3 size: 13 residues. V shed 6 bases, J shed 5 bases, and the junction held 7 bases outside the gene matches. In nucleotides, the CDR3 is TGCAGCGTCGGACAGGGGCTACGGGAGACCCAGTACTTC. Protein product: CSVGQGLRETQYF.

The chain recombines TRBV11-2 with TRBJ2-1, with D unresolved. This CDR3 is 16 amino acids long. Germline loops: CDR1 SGHAT, CDR2 FQNNGV. V lost 1 base, J lost 0 bases, and 10 bases lay in between. The CDR3 nucleotides are TGTGCCAGCAGCTTAGTGCTGCTTAGCTCCTACAATGAGCAGTTCTTC. It encodes CASSLVLLSSYNEQFF.

About this clonotype itself: One end of the junction varies from germline; a read error may be responsible. CDR3 loop: CSARVASAHNEQFF. CDR3 in DNA: TGCAGTGCCAGAGTTGCCTCAGCCCACAATGAGCAGTTCTTC. This sequence joins TRBV20-1 and TRBJ2-1; D unclear. The length of the CDR3 is 14 residues. From germline, CDR1 is DFQATT and CDR2 SNEGSKA (reference sequence).

CDR3 sequence (DNA): TGTGCCAGCAGCTTACAGACTGGGGATACGCAGTATTTT. Residues: CASSLQTGDTQYF. The chain is built from TRBV7-6 and TRBJ2-3; D gene unclear. This CDR3 spans 13 amino acids. V was trimmed by 2 bases and J by 6 bases, leaving 9 bases between them. From germline, CDR1 is SGHVS and CDR2 FNYEAQ.

This clonotype was seen more than once but under ten times. The chain is built from TRBV7-2 and TRBJ1-2; no clear D gene. The CDR3 has 11 residues. Germline CDR1 reads SGHTA; CDR2 reads FQGNSA. The CDR3 coding sequence is TGTGTTCTCGCATCGCTCTATGGCTACACCTTC. It yields the protein CVLASLYGYTF.

This clonotype was recorded a few times. The chain carries TRBV5-5 and TRBJ1-2, with D maybe TRBD1 (5 bases). CDR3 length: 16 amino acids. Trimming shortened V by 5 bases and J by 4 bases, and 21 bases separated the two germline ends. CDR1 SGHKS and CDR2 YYEKEE come from the germline V gene (reference sequence). The CDR3 spells CASSFANRSRGYGYTF. For the CDR3, the DNA is TGTGCCAGCAGTTTTGCCAACAGGTCCCGGGGCTATGGCTACACCTTC.

This clonotype was seen a few times. J is TRBJ1-2 and V is TRBV6-5; D remains ambiguous. Looked up from germline, CDR1 is MNHEY and CDR2 is SVGAGI. Trimming cost V 0 bases and J 0 bases, with 8 bases left between them. This CDR3 contains 15 residues. CDR3 coding DNA: TGTGCCAGCAGTTACTCCGGCTCAGCTAACTATGGCTACACCTTC. Residues: CASSYSGSANYGYTF.

This chain joins TRBV20-1 and TRBJ1-2; the D is unclear. The length of the CDR3 is 12 residues. CDR1 and CDR2 from the germline V gene are DFQATT and SNEGSKA (reference sequence). The V and J ends lost 1 base and 3 bases respectively, with 6 bases between them. CDR3 nucleotides: TGCAGTGCTAGAGTCCTGTACTATGGCTACACCTTC. Encoded protein: CSARVLYYGYTF.

Many counts were recorded for this clonotype. The genes are TRBV4-3 and TRBJ2-2, with D perhaps TRBD2 (7 bases). CDR1 is LGHNA and CDR2 is YSLEER in the germline V gene. V was pared by 4 bases and J by 2 bases, with 17 bases between. This CDR3 contains 17 residues. The CDR3 region is CASSPRGGGANTGELFF. The CDR3 coding sequence is TGCGCCAGCAGCCCTAGAGGAGGGGGGGCTAACACCGGGGAGCTGTTTTTT.

The rearrangement uses TRBV6-5 and TRBJ2-1; 7 bases map to TRBD2. J was trimmed by 7 bases and V by 6 bases; bases with no gene match: 18. Germline V gene sequence: CDR1 MNHEY, CDR2 SVGAGI. CDR3 length: 17 residues. The CDR3, as DNA: TGTGCCAGCAGATCGCGCCCAGGGTTCACAGCGGGGAATGAGCAGTTCTTC. It translates to CASRSRPGFTAGNEQFF.

This chain links TRBV20-1 with TRBJ2-7; 14 nucleotides match TRBD2. This CDR3 is built from 15 residues. V shed 0 bases and J 3 bases; nucleotides not matched to a gene: 1. Per the germline V gene, CDR1 is DFQATT and CDR2 is SNEGSKA (reference sequence). CDR3 region: CSAREGLAGDYEQYF. The CDR3 DNA reads as TGCAGTGCTAGAGAGGGACTAGCGGGAGACTACGAGCAGTACTTC.

The chain links TRBV5-1 to TRBJ2-2; D is possibly TRBD1 or TRBD2 (5 bases each). Trimming took 0 bases from V and 1 from J, leaving 10 bases between them. CDR3 length: 16 amino acids. CDR1 is SGHRS, CDR2 YFSETQ, per germline. CDR3 residues: CASSLAGTLNTGELFF. The CDR3 DNA is TGCGCCAGCAGCTTGGCCGGGACCCTGAACACCGGGGAGCTGTTTTTT. Full variable domain (missing parts from reference TRBV5-1 and TRBJ2-2): KAGVTQTPRYLIKTRGQQVTLSCSPISGHRSVSWYQQTPGQGLQFLFEYFSETQRNKGNFPGRFSGRQFSNSRSEMNVSTLELGDSALYLCASSLAGTLNTGELFFGEGSRLTVL.

This clonotype has a count of ten or more. The chain is built from TRBV12-3 or TRBV12-4 and TRBJ1-2, with D unclear. The V end lost 8 bases, the J end lost 8 bases, and 15 bases lay between the germline ends. The CDR3 length is 12 residues. CDR3 loop: CASSPSTGGYTF. In DNA form, the CDR3 reads TGTGCCAGCTCCCCTAGCACGGGGGGCTACACCTTC.

This clonotype was observed at least ten times. The chain couples TRBV7-3 to TRBJ1-2, with D unresolved. The CDR3 totals 14 residues. V was shortened by 0 bases and J by 8 bases, with 13 bases between the two germline ends. Germline V gives CDR1 SGHTA, CDR2 FQGTGA. The CDR3 is CASSLTEGSWGYTF. CDR3 DNA: TGTGCCAGCAGCTTAACGGAGGGTTCGTGGGGCTACACCTTC.

The chain recombines TRBV6-2 or TRBV6-3 with TRBJ2-3; 9 bases fit TRBD2. J was trimmed by 3 bases and V by 5 bases; bases with no gene match: 9. Germline CDR1 and CDR2: MNHEY and SVGEGT. The CDR3 has 16 amino acids. The CDR3 loop is CASSTHLAGITDTQYF. CDR3 DNA sequence: TGTGCCAGCAGTACCCATCTAGCGGGGATAACAGATACGCAGTATTTT.

This clonotype was picked up many times. The J gene is TRBJ2-7, the V gene TRBV20-1; D call uncertain. Germline lookup yields CDR1 DFQATT and CDR2 SNEGSKA (reference sequence). Trimming cost V 0 bases and J 3 bases, with 12 bases left between them. This CDR3 contains 14 residues. This CDR3 reads CSARDPWLSYEQYF. The CDR3 bases are TGCAGTGCTAGAGATCCATGGTTGAGCTACGAGCAGTACTTC.

This clonotype was counted between two and nine times. The chain joins TRBV20-1 to TRBJ1-5; D unresolved. The CDR3 has 11 amino acids. Germline-derived CDR1 and CDR2 are DFQATT and SNEGSKA (reference sequence). Trimming left V 5 bases short and J 4 bases short, with 6 bases between. The CDR3 region has the DNA TGCAGTGCTTACGGAAATCAGCCCCAGCATTTT. It yields the protein CSAYGNQPQHF.

This clonotype was counted only a few times. The chain employs TRBV20-1 and TRBJ2-4; tentative D call: TRBD1 (5 bases). With 1 base removed from V and 0 bases from J, the gap between germline ends came to 10 bases. Germline-derived CDR1 and CDR2 are DFQATT and SNEGSKA (reference sequence). This CDR3 region has 15 residues. The CDR3 region has the DNA TGCAGTGCTAGAGTCACAGGCGTAGCCAAAAACATTCAGTACTTC. Protein product: CSARVTGVAKNIQYF.

This clonotype was counted between two and nine times. This chain connects TRBV19 to TRBJ2-7; 8 bases match TRBD2. CDR1 is LNHDA and CDR2 is SQIVND in the germline V gene (reference sequence). Germline trimming cut 8 bases from V and 2 bases from J; bases unmatched to any gene: 5. CDR3 size: 13 residues. The CDR3 sequence: CASAAGAPYEQYF. The CDR3, as DNA: TGTGCCAGTGCAGCGGGAGCCCCCTACGAGCAGTACTTC.

V and J are TRBV15 and TRBJ2-1, with D possibly matching TRBD2 (5 bases). Germline V gene lookup returns CDR1 LNHNV and CDR2 YYDKDF (reference sequence). This CDR3 comprises 13 residues. Trimming removed 4 bases from V and 9 bases from J, with 13 bases in between. The chain's CDR3 is CATSNNLATEQFF. The CDR3 bases are TGTGCCACCAGCAACAATCTAGCTACTGAGCAGTTCTTC.